This T cell receptor beta chain was identified during a study of blood T cell repertoires in COVID-19. In the study overall: In each case, the material was cDNA or gDNA derived from T cells, B-cell-depleted T cells, or PBMCs.

The Seattle site enrolled patients during active infection and followed them longitudinally. This CDR3 contains 15 residues. Trimming cost V 3 bases and J 6 bases, with 12 bases left between them. Some clones are missing from TCRdb's copy, which holds only in-frame ones; the method was immunoSEQ multiplex PCR. This sample has around 150,000 clones, with 80% to 90% found just once. The gene calls are TRBV23-1 and TRBJ1-6; D unclear. TRBV23-1 carries the ORF label, with uncertain function. What was sequenced was peripheral blood. The source is a woman in her fifties or sixties with COVID-19, enrolled during active disease. CDR3 bases: TGCGCCAGCAGTCATTCGGGAAGAGGTAATTCACCCCTCCACTTT. Amino acid sequence: CASSHSGRGNSPLHF.